This T cell receptor (beta chain) was found in a study of cytomegalovirus exposure and HLA in healthy donors. Study outcomes and limitations: In an earlier analysis, productive rearrangement rates for most beta V segments clustered near 87% or 30%. For presence/absence analyses, sequencing depth was assumed to be roughly uniform across donors. CMV serostatus stood as the only immune exposure information on hand. It was reported in a later analysis that an Asian-associated ancestry cluster showed fewer N-insertions than the approximately 690-donor mean.

This CDR3 contains 16 residues. Germline V gene sequence: CDR1 SGHTA, CDR2 FQGTGA. The trim removed 6 bases at V and 10 bases at J, leaving 14 bases unmatched. In regard to this clone: The antigen remains unidentified.

13 Jbeta primers and 60 Vbeta primers were used for the PCR. Repertoires were generated with immunoSEQ multiplex PCR, while TCRdb's copy carries only in-frame clones and drops some. In the table there are 60,000 to 85,000 clones, around 78% of which are singletons. The sequenced material came from PBMCs. The rearrangement joins TRBV7-3 to TRBJ1-6; TRBD1 aligns across 8 bases. The receptor's source is a man aged 35 to 55 in good health and CMV-seronegative. CDR3 bases: TGTGCCAGCAGTTTGACAGGGGAGGTTGACATATCACCCCTCCACTTT. Translating gives CASSLTGEVDISPLHF.